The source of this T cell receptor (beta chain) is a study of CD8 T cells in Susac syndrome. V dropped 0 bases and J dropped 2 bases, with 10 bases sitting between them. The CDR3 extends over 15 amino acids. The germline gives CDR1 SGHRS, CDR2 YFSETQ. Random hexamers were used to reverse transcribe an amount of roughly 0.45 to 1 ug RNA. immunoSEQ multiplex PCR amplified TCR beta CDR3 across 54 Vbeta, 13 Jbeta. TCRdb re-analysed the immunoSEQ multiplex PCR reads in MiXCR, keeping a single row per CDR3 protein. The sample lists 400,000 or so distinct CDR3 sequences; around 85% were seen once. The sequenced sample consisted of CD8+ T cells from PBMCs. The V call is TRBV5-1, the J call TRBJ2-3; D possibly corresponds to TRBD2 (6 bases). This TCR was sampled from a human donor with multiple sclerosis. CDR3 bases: TGCGCCAGCAGCTTGGATGGCGGGATCACAGATACGCAGTATTTT. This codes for CASSLDGGITDTQYF. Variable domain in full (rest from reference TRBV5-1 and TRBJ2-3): KAGVTQTPRYLIKTRGQQVTLSCSPISGHRSVSWYQQTPGQGLQFLFEYFSETQRNKGNFPGRFSGRQFSNSRSEMNVSTLELGDSALYLCASSLDGGITDTQYFGPGTRLTVL.